This TCR beta chain was profiled in a study of CDR3 diversity in severe acne. TCRdb itself ran the PCR reads through MiXCR, one entry per CDR3 protein. Here the sample spans more than 85,000 distinct CDR3 sequences, about half being singletons. Sequenced material: blood. This sequence was found in a male donor with acne.

CDR3 residues: CSLGEDYGYTF. As DNA, the CDR3 is TGCAGCCTGGGGGAGGACTATGGCTACACCTTC. V usage is TRBV29-1 and J usage is TRBJ1-2, with a possible D match to TRBD1 (5 bases). Germline CDR1 and CDR2: SQVTM and ANQGSEA. This CDR3 is 11 amino acids long. V gave up 8 bases and J gave up 3 bases, with 10 bases separating them.